The T cell receptor beta chain under discussion was sequenced for a study of T cell responses to AZD1222 COVID-19 vaccine. As concerns this clone: The target antigen is unknown.

Sequenced by immunoSEQ multiplex PCR; TCRdb stores in-frame clones only, minus some. In the table there are 95,000 to 150,000 clones, around nine tenths of which are singletons. In germline, CDR1 is MDHEN, CDR2 SYDVKM. This CDR3 contains 14 residues. Trimming removed 7 bases from V and 6 bases from J; junction bases left unmatched: 9. Study-level findings and limits: Repertoires were sampled only after the peak T cell response. The donor cohort was predominantly white British with a female majority, and clonal diversity may have been underestimated.

The source was peripheral blood, collected on day 0 of AZD1222 vaccination. The receptor's source is an adult in good health. J is TRBJ2-7 and V is TRBV28, with TRBD1 identical over 10 bases. CDR3 sequence: CASKKTGGSAEQYF. CDR3 bases: TGTGCCAGCAAGAAGACAGGGGGCAGTGCCGAGCAGTACTTC.